These T cell receptor beta chains were read from a single sample in a study of cytomegalovirus exposure and HLA in healthy donors. Produced via immunoSEQ multiplex PCR; TCRdb's table is partial and in-frame only. Of around 190,000 clones listed, almost 85% are singletons. The sample comprised PBMCs. These receptors were collected from a woman between 50 and 59 years old in good health and CMV-seronegative. The CDR3 runs from the conserved cysteine through the conserved F or W. The D gene is left open where the match is weak. Not every row has a clone size; where given, it reads once, few, many or a size class.

size: NA; J: TRBJ1-2; D: NA; V: TRBV5-6; CDR3: CASSLDRDGYTF; DNA: TGTGCCAGCAGCTTGGACAGAGATGGCTACACCTTC
size: NA; J: TRBJ2-7; D: NA; V: TRBV19; CDR3: CASSIRGTYEQYF; DNA: TGTGCCAGTAGTATAAGAGGGACCTACGAGCAGTACTTC
size: NA; J: TRBJ1-1; D: NA; V: TRBV28; CDR3: CASSLDQGRMGTEAFF; DNA: TGTGCCAGCAGTTTAGATCAGGGCAGAATGGGCACTGAAGCTTTCTTT
size: once; J: TRBJ2-7; D: TRBD1; V: TRBV7-2; CDR3: CASSLLGQGAREQYF; DNA: TGTGCCAGCAGCTTACTAGGACAGGGGGCTCGTGAGCAGTACTTC
size: NA; J: TRBJ2-5; D: TRBD1; V: TRBV6-1; CDR3: CASRRQGEQETQYF; DNA: TGTGCCAGCAGGCGACAGGGGGAACAAGAGACCCAGTACTTC
size: NA; J: TRBJ2-7; D: TRBD2; V: TRBV28; CDR3: CASSEGLTQYF; DNA: TGTGCCAGCAGTGAGGGACTAACGCAGTACTTC
size: NA; J: TRBJ2-3; D: TRBD2; V: TRBV4-2; CDR3: CASSQQLLAGTDTQYF; DNA: TGTGCCAGCAGCCAGCAACTACTAGCGGGCACAGATACGCAGTATTTT
size: NA; J: TRBJ2-2; D: NA; V: TRBV27; CDR3: CASSFGRVGTGELFF; DNA: TGCGCCAGCAGTTTCGGCAGGGTGGGCACCGGGGAGCTGTTTTTT
size: NA; J: TRBJ2-2; D: TRBD2; V: TRBV30; CDR3: CAWTRLAGHTGELFF; DNA: TGTGCCTGGACTCGACTAGCGGGACACACCGGGGAGCTGTTTTTT
size: NA; J: TRBJ2-7; D: TRBD2; V: TRBV6-1; CDR3: CASSGGLAASSYAQYF; DNA: TGTGCCAGCAGTGGGGGACTAGCGGCGAGCTCCTACGCGCAGTACTTC
size: NA; J: TRBJ2-1; D: TRBD1; V: TRBV7-9; CDR3: CASSRQGENEQFF; DNA: TGTGCCAGCAGTCGACAGGGTGAGAATGAGCAGTTCTTC
size: NA; J: TRBJ1-5; D: NA; V: TRBV10-2; CDR3: CASSSDSSNQPQHF; DNA: TGCGCCAGCAGTTCCGACAGTAGCAATCAGCCCCAGCATTTT
size: NA; J: TRBJ2-7; D: TRBD2; V: TRBV5-4; CDR3: CASSPGSGEQYEQYF; DNA: TGTGCCAGCAGCCCTGGGAGCGGGGAGCAATACGAGCAGTACTTC
size: NA; J: TRBJ2-4; D: NA; V: TRBV9; CDR3: CASSEGRGGKNIQYF; DNA: TGTGCCAGCAGCGAGGGCCGAGGGGGCAAAAACATTCAGTACTTC
size: NA; J: TRBJ1-2; D: NA; V: TRBV5-6; CDR3: CASSHPERRYGYTF; DNA: TGTGCCAGCAGCCATCCAGAAAGGAGGTATGGCTACACCTTC
size: NA; J: TRBJ1-2; D: NA; V: TRBV5-1; CDR3: CASSFGAGDYGYTF; DNA: TGCGCCAGCAGCTTTGGTGCAGGGGACTATGGCTACACCTTC
size: NA; J: TRBJ1-5; D: NA; V: TRBV15; CDR3: CATSRGTGNQPQHF; DNA: TGTGCCACCAGCAGAGGGACTGGGAATCAGCCCCAGCATTTT
size: NA; J: TRBJ1-3; D: NA; V: TRBV6-6; CDR3: CASSFDLTGNTIYF; DNA: TGTGCCAGCAGTTTCGACTTGACTGGAAACACCATATATTTT
size: NA; J: TRBJ2-7; D: NA; V: TRBV27; CDR3: CASSTSIYEQYF; DNA: TGTGCCAGCAGTACCTCTATCTACGAGCAGTACTTC
size: NA; J: TRBJ1-5; D: TRBD1; V: TRBV28; CDR3: CASSSGGSGQPQHF; DNA: TGTGCCAGCAGTTCAGGGGGCTCCGGTCAGCCCCAGCATTTT
size: NA; J: TRBJ2-7; D: TRBD2; V: TRBV18; CDR3: CASSPLGAGGPYEQYF; DNA: TGTGCCAGCTCACCCCTAGGAGCGGGAGGGCCCTACGAGCAGTACTTC
size: NA; J: TRBJ2-2; D: NA; V: TRBV6-1; CDR3: CASSDRANTGELFF; DNA: TGTGCCAGCAGTGACAGGGCGAACACCGGGGAGCTGTTTTTT
size: NA; J: TRBJ2-4; D: TRBD2; V: TRBV7-9; CDR3: CASSLSLAGVIQYF; DNA: TGTGCCAGCAGCTTAAGTCTAGCGGGCGTTATCCAGTACTTC
size: NA; J: TRBJ2-1; D: NA; V: TRBV9; CDR3: CASSVAPVPYNEQFF; DNA: TGTGCCAGCAGCGTGGCACCTGTTCCCTACAATGAGCAGTTCTTC
size: NA; J: TRBJ2-7; D: TRBD1; V: TRBV9; CDR3: CASSVVGTGSEQYF; DNA: TGTGCCAGCAGCGTAGTTGGGACAGGATCCGAGCAGTACTTC
size: NA; J: TRBJ2-1; D: TRBD2; V: TRBV9; CDR3: CASQRTSGAYNEQFF; DNA: TGTGCCAGTCAGAGGACTAGCGGGGCCTACAATGAGCAGTTCTTC
size: once; J: TRBJ2-3; D: TRBD1; V: TRBV6-1; CDR3: CASSAWTGSTDTQYF; DNA: TGTGCCAGCAGTGCCTGGACAGGGAGCACAGATACGCAGTATTTT
size: few; J: TRBJ1-2; D: NA; V: TRBV5-4; CDR3: CASSDRGYNGYTF; DNA: TGTGCCAGCAGCGACAGAGGCTATAATGGCTACACCTTC
size: NA; J: TRBJ2-1; D: NA; V: TRBV10-1; CDR3: CASSESGAKGYNEQFF; DNA: TGCGCCAGCAGTGAGTCGGGGGCAAAAGGATACAATGAGCAGTTCTTC
size: once; J: TRBJ2-1; D: TRBD1; V: TRBV30; CDR3: CAWSAINPTGDKFF; DNA: TGTGCCTGGAGTGCCATTAACCCGACAGGGGACAAGTTCTTC
size: NA; J: TRBJ2-5; D: TRBD2; V: TRBV5-1; CDR3: CASSFRTSGDQETQYF; DNA: TGCGCCAGCAGCTTTAGGACTAGCGGGGACCAAGAGACCCAGTACTTC
size: NA; J: TRBJ1-3; D: NA; V: TRBV6-7; CDR3: CASSYPHGDAPGNTIYF; DNA: TGTGCCAGCAGTTACCCACACGGAGACGCGCCCGGAAACACCATATATTTT
size: NA; J: TRBJ2-5; D: TRBD1; V: TRBV28; CDR3: CASSPRTGKYQETQYF; DNA: TGTGCCAGCAGTCCCCGGACAGGAAAGTACCAAGAGACCCAGTACTTC
size: NA; J: TRBJ2-7; D: TRBD2; V: TRBV7-2; CDR3: CASSSPGSGGPYEQYF; DNA: TGTGCCAGCAGCTCCCCAGGGAGCGGGGGCCCCTACGAGCAGTACTTC
size: NA; J: TRBJ1-1; D: TRBD1; V: TRBV28; CDR3: CASSHSGTGGTEAFF; DNA: TGTGCCAGCAGTCACTCCGGGACAGGGGGGACTGAAGCTTTCTTT